The clone carrying this T cell receptor (beta chain) was observed a single time. This entry belongs to a study of blood T cell repertoires in COVID-19. Overall study context: From the United States, Italy and Spain came samples of acute and convalescent COVID-19. Sources were T cells, B-cell-depleted T cells, or PBMCs; the material itself was cDNA or gDNA.

The assay was immunoSEQ multiplex PCR, and TCRdb's table has in-frame clones only and misses some. This sample carries about 320,000 clones, around 82% of them seen once, and the ten largest clones take 1% to 1.5%. This CDR3 contains 16 residues. V dropped 4 bases and J dropped 4; count of bases not matched to a gene: 11. Looked up from germline, CDR1 is LNHDA and CDR2 is SQIVND (reference sequence). Sequencing input: peripheral blood. This sequence joins TRBV19 and TRBJ1-2; 8 bases are shared with TRBD1. The source of this sequence is a woman aged 45-59 years with acute or convalescent COVID-19. Here the CDR3 DNA reads TGTGCCAGTAGTACTACGACATGGACAGGGATCTATGGCTACACCTTC. This encodes CASSTTTWTGIYGYTF.